The source of this T cell receptor (beta chain) is a study of cytomegalovirus exposure and HLA in healthy donors (dated by TCRdb to 2016 to 2017). As for the study more broadly: An earlier analysis of a few hundred of the donors reported 250 to 350 Gb of sequence data and 95 million to 120 million unique TCR beta sequences obtained from 180 million or so T cells. Donor age, sex, ethnicity and CMV serostatus were collected together with the repertoire data. To predict cytomegalovirus infection status, the study brought together high-throughput TCR immunosequencing, statistical association of individual TCRs with disease status, and machine learning. Every discovery cohort repertoire had been produced on one sequencing platform. HLA typing included class I and class II loci at four-digit resolution. In a later genetic analysis, genome-wide SNP genotypes for 398 of the 666 donors were used, and that subset was treated as a discovery cohort. Across 300 to 400 genotyped donors of the cohort, an average of approximately 240,000 unique TCR beta nucleotide sequences per donor were sequenced, and around 20% of those sequences were non-productive. The number of donors typed differed by locus, with 629-630 for A, B, C, DRB1 and DQB1, roughly 550 for DQA1, approximately 570 for DPA1, and over 400 for DPB1. Because of strong linkage in the cohort, roughly five DR-DQ haplotypes were treated as single units for association and clustering. Rather than using new phenotypic data, the later analysis identified candidate immune exposures from TCR beta sequences and from how often those sequences occurred across donors. In an earlier analysis of more than 550 of the donors, high-throughput TCR beta sequencing was used to judge whether each TCR beta V gene segment behaved as functional or pseudogenic. The genetic ancestry cluster associated with self-reported Caucasian donors included over 80% of the 398 genotyped donors. In addition to the first cohort of 500 to 850 subjects, a separate validation cohort of 120 different subjects was used. The study profiled the T cell repertoires of about 720 subjects by immunosequencing and related them to cytomegalovirus serostatus. To study patterns of TCR occurrence, a later analysis re-analyzed previously published TCR beta repertoires from just over 650 donors and added high-resolution HLA genotyping. The aim of the study was to test whether cataloging public T cell receptors could identify signatures of past pathogen exposure. Around 300 gigabases of sequencing data and tens of millions of unique TCR sequences were included in an early release covering over 600 HLA-typed donors. Paper-wide results and their limitations: The authors suggested that the approach could potentially be generalized to other disease states and immunological phenotypes. The earlier analysis of a few hundred of the donors excluded some 16 rarely observed V segments, including chromosome 9 orphons, because counts were too low. A few of the identified cytomegalovirus-associated TCR beta chains were confirmed in vitro to be specific for cytomegalovirus antigens. Presence/absence analyses assumed roughly uniform sequencing depth across donors, an assumption that may not hold. At a false discovery rate of 0.05, a later analysis linked 16,000 or so TCR beta sequences to specific HLA alleles. The classifier was reported to diagnose cytomegalovirus status with high specificity and sensitivity in both the original cohort and the validation cohort. The 87-base-pair reads could not distinguish some IMGT-functional V segments, including TRBV6-2 and TRBV6-3, so those segments were excluded. According to a later analysis, TCR association rates differed among HLA loci, with DRB1 alleles showing the most associated TCRs and HLA-C alleles showing the fewest. HLA typing was unavailable for some donors at each locus, so association tests used only the typed subset. In a later analysis, HLA-associated TCR beta chains showed more clonal expansion and lower generation probabilities than non-associated chains that were equally common. While some public TCRs were present in many individuals, most TCR sequences turned up only very rarely across donors. Most CMV-associated TCR beta chains appeared to be HLA-restricted in a later analysis, and the HLA associations seemed to be driven largely by CMV exposure. Immune exposure information for the cohort was limited to CMV serostatus. Linkage disequilibrium might explain the correlated functional status among segregating V segments, but an unknown experimental factor could not be ruled out. In a later genetic analysis, fewer N-insertions in productive TCRs were reported among donors in an Asian-associated ancestry cluster than the 666-donor mean. A further reported finding was that TCR beta sequences accurately predicted the HLA-A and HLA-B alleles for most subjects in the first cohort. A later genetic analysis associated a missense DCLRE1C variant with V-gene and J-gene trimming of TCR beta chains, and an independent cohort replicated the association. An earlier analysis of some 560 of the donors showed that most TCR beta V segments appeared in productive rearrangements either about 90% or about 30% of the time, which broadly matched IMGT annotations. The cohort was sequenced for TCR beta chains only, and without alpha or paired-chain data the features that could be detected were limited. The sequencing pipeline was judged likely to have produced a cluster of highly shared sequence variants as a technical artifact. Strong co-occurrence of HLA alleles, especially DR and DQ, made assigning TCR associations to individual alleles difficult. A total of 150 or so TCR beta chains were listed by the study as associated with cytomegalovirus. In a later analysis, several top co-occurrence clusters were reported to appear linked to parvovirus B19, influenza, CMV and Epstein-Barr virus.

Trimmed from V: 0 bases; trimmed from J: 2 bases; junction bases lacking a gene match: 8. The CDR3 goes from the cysteine to the phenylalanine over 18 residues. Just CDR3 DNA is preserved here, 54 bases in frame from base 1. CDR1 and CDR2 are drawn from the germline V gene: LGHNA, YNFKEQ. This clone showed up just a few times. Its antigen is unknown. Base qualities are missing; no much larger clone stands one base away. The library was produced with the immunoSEQ multiplex PCR assay. A mixture of 60 forward primers for TCR Vbeta segments and 13 reverse primers for TCR Jbeta segments was used in the multiplex PCR. The CDR3 region of rearranged TCR beta genes was amplified from genomic DNA by a multiplex PCR assay. Amplified TCR beta libraries were sequenced as 87-base-pair reads on the Illumina HiSeq System. Per the authors' processing: In a later analysis, roughly 80 million unique TCR beta chains were counted across the approximately 670 repertoires, and roughly 11 million of these chains were shared by at least two donors. To remove PCR and sequencing errors, raw reads were error-corrected and collapsed into unique sequences using a nearest-neighbor algorithm that merged closely related sequences. V, D and J gene segments were assigned by aligning CDR3 sequences to IMGT reference sequences. For a sequence to be retained, a match of at least six nucleotides to both a V gene segment and a J gene segment was required. Rearrangements were classified as productive when the CDR3 lacked stop codons and remained in frame with V and J, and all other rearrangements were classified as non-productive. Following IMGT convention, CDR3 was defined as the stretch from the second conserved V-encoded cysteine up to the conserved J-encoded phenylalanine. The earlier analysis of some 580 of the donors excluded any sequence lacking an unambiguous match to a single V gene segment. In an earlier analysis of several hundred of the donors, V segments were called functional above 56.7% productive rearrangements and were called segregating when the between-donor standard deviation exceeded 5%. A statistical classification framework was developed to diagnose cytomegalovirus status using the catalog of TCR beta chain sequences. In a later analysis, TCR nucleotide sequences were compared against IMGT/GENE-DB human TR gene sequences so that V and J genes could be assigned. A later analysis assigned CDR3 sequences and most-parsimonious VDJ recombination scenarios with the TCRdist pipeline. In a later analysis, each TCR beta chain was defined by its CDR3 amino acid sequence together with its V-gene family, and reads without a unique V-gene family were excluded. To address suspected cross-contamination and a sequencing artifact, a later analysis removed roughly 640 highly shared, low-generation-probability nucleotide sequences. In a later analysis, a clonal expansion index was calculated for each public chain from normalized within-repertoire ranks of inferred template counts. In a later analysis, generation probabilities were computed with a VDJ recombination model fitted to out-of-frame rearrangements, and the resulting probabilities were checked against IGoR. In a later analysis, TCR-TCR, TCR-HLA and TCR-CMV co-occurrence was scored with hypergeometric tests, and a repertoire-size bias correction was applied to TCR pairs. In a later analysis, false discovery rates were estimated by permuting HLA or CMV assignments 20 times. In a later analysis, co-occurring TCRs were grouped with DBSCAN, and TCRdist sequence similarity was added when clustering was performed within HLA-allele-positive subsets. Co-occurrence clustering excluded repertoires with fewer than 30,000 or more than 120,000 public chains, plus five with anomalous nucleotide sharing. In its TCRdb copy, this immuneACCESS table keeps in-frame sequences only and misses some clones. Where compared with another copy, unresolved V genes explain less than half of these, and the others have no known cause. Clone size and V and J calls were adopted from that table, with D and trimming inferred from the DNA. This sample lists about 120,000 clones; roughly 78% were detected once. The ten top clones hold 1.3% of the sample.

The cohort comprised 710 or so healthy bone marrow donors. At the time of sampling, every cohort member was nominally healthy, though immune exposures that went unrecorded were likely present. The donor tested CMV seronegative and was one of the 352 seronegative cohort members. A peripheral blood sample was provided by each donor, and peripheral blood mononuclear cells were used for TCR beta sequencing. Genomic DNA extraction from the blood cell samples was performed with the Qiagen DNeasy Blood Extraction Kit. The TCR sequence derives from a woman between 25 and 40 years old in good health and CMV-seronegative. In this chain, TRBV4-2 is recombined with TRBJ2-7; 12 bases in the junction line up with TRBD2. The sample comprised PBMCs. The DNA sequence is TGTGCCAGCAGCCAAGATACCGGGACTAGCGGGCTCACCTACGAGCAGTACTTC. Its protein reads: CASSQDTGTSGLTYEQYF.